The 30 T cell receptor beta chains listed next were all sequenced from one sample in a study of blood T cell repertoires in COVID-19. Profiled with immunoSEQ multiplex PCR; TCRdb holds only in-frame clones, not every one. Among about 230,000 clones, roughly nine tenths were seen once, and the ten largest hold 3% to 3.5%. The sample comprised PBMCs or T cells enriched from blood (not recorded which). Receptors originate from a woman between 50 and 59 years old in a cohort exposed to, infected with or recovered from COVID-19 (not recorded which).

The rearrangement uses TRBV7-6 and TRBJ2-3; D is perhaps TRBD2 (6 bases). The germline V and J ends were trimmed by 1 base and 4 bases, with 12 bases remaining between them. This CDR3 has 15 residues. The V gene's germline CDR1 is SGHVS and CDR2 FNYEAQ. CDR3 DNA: TGTGCCAGCAGCTTAGGCTGGGGAGGTGCAGATACGCAGTATTTT. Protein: CASSLGWGGADTQYF.

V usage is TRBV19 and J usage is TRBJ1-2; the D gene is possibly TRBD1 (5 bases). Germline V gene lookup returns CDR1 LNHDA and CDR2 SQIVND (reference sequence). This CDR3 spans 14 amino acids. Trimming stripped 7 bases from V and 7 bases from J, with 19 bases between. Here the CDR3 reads CASTPSRGAPGYTF. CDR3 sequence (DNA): TGTGCCAGTACCCCAAGTCGCGGGGCCCCTGGCTACACCTTC.

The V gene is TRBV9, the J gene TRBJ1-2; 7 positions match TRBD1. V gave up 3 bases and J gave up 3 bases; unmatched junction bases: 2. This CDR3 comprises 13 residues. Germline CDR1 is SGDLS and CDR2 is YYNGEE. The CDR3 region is CASSGDRDYGYTF. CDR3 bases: TGTGCCAGCAGCGGAGACAGGGACTATGGCTACACCTTC.

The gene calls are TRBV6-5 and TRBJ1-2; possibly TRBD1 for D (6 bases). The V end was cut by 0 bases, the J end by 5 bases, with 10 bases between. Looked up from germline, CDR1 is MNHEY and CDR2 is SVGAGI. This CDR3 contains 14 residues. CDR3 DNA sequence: TGTGCCAGCAGTTACTCGCGGCAGGGGTATGGCTACACCTTC. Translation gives CASSYSRQGYGYTF.

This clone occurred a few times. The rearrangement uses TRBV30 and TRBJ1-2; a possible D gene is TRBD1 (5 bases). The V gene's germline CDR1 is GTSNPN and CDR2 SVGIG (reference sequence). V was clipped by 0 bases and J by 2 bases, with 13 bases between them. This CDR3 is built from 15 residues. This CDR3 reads CAWSVLGAGNYGYTF. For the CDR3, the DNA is TGTGCCTGGAGTGTACTTGGGGCAGGAAACTATGGCTACACCTTC.

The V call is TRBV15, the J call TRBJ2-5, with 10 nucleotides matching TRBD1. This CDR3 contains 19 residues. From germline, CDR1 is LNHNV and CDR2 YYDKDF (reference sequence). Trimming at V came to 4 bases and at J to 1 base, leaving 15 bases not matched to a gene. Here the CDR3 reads CATSTRLSRDRGLQETQYF. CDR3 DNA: TGTGCCACCAGCACCCGATTAAGCCGGGACAGGGGCCTCCAAGAGACCCAGTACTTC.

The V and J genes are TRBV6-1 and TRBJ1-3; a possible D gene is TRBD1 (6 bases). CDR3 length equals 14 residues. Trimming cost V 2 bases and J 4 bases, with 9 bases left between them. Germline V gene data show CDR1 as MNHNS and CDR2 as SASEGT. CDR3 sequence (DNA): TGTGCCAGCAGTGAATTCACAGGGGGAAACACCATATATTTT. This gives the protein CASSEFTGGNTIYF.

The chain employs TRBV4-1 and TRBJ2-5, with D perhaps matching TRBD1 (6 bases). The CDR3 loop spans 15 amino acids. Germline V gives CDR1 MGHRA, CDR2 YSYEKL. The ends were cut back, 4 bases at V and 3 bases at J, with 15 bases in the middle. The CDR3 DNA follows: TGCGCCAGCAGCCCCCGCAGGGGTAGAGAAGAGACCCAGTACTTC. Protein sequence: CASSPRRGREETQYF.

The CDR3 sequence: CASSRGATGGPNEQFF. CDR3 bases: TGTGCCAGCAGCCGGGGGGCGACAGGGGGTCCCAATGAGCAGTTCTTC. The rearrangement joins TRBV3-1 (or the pseudogene TRBV3-2) to TRBJ2-1; 9 nucleotides align to TRBD1. The CDR3 loop spans 16 amino acids. J lost 6 bases, V lost 4 bases, and 10 bases had no gene match. Germline V CDR1 and CDR2: LGHDT, YNNKEL (reference sequence).

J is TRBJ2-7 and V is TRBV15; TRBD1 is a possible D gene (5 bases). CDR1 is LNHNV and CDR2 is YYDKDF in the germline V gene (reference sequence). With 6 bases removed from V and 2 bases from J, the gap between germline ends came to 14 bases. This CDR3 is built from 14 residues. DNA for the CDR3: TGTGCCACCAGTGTAAGGGGCAGGACCTACGAGCAGTACTTC. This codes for CATSVRGRTYEQYF.

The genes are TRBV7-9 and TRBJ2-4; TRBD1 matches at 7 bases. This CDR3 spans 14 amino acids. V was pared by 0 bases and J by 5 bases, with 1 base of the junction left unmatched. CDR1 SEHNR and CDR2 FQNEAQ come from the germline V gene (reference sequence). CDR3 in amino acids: CASSLAGTENIQYF. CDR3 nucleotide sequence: TGTGCCAGCAGCTTAGCAGGGACAGAAAACATTCAGTACTTC.

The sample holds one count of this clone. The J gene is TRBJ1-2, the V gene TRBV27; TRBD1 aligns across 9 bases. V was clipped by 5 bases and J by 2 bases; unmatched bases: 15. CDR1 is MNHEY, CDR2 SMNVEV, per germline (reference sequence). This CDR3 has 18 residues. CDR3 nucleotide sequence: TGTGCCAGCAGTCCTCTCCTACAGGGGGCGAGCGGCAACTATGGCTACACCTTC. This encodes CASSPLLQGASGNYGYTF.

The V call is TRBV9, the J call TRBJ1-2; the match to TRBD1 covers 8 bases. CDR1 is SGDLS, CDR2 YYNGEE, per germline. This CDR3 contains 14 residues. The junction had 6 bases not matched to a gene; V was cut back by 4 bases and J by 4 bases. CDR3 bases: TGTGCCAGCAGCAACTCAGGGGGCGGCTATGGCTACACCTTC. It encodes CASSNSGGGYGYTF.

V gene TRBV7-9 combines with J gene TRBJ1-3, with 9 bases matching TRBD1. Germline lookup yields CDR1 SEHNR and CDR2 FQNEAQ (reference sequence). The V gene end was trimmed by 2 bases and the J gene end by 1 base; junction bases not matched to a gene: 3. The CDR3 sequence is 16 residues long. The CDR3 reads CASSLRGTGSGNTIYF. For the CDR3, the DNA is TGTGCCAGCAGCTTACGCGGGACAGGGTCTGGAAACACCATATATTTT.

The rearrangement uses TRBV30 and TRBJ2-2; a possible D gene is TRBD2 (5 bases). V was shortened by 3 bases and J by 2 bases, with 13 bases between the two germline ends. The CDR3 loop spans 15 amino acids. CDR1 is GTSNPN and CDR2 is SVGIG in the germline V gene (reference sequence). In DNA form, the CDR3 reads TGTGCCTGGAGACCTCCTGGACTTAACACCGGGGAGCTGTTTTTT. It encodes CAWRPPGLNTGELFF.

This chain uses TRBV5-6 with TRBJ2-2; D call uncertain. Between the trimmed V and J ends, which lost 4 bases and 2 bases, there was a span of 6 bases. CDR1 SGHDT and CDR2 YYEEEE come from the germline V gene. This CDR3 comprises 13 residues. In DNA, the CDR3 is TGTGCCAGCAGCCGTAAAAACACCGGGGAGCTGTTTTTT. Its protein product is CASSRKNTGELFF.

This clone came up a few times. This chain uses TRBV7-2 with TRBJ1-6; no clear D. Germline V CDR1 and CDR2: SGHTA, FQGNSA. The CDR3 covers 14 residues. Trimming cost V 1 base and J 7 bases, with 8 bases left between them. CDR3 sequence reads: CASSLVGSNSPLHF. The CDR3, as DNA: TGTGCCAGCAGCTTAGTCGGGTCCAATTCACCCCTCCACTTT.

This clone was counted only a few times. The CDR3 here is CATSEEGITLHF. The CDR3 bases are TGTGCCACCAGTGAGGAGGGAATCACCCTCCACTTT. The rearrangement joins TRBV24-1 to TRBJ1-6; D remains unclear. The length of the CDR3 is 12 residues. V was clipped by 4 bases and J by 14 bases, with 11 bases between them. The germline gives CDR1 KGHDR, CDR2 SFDVKD.

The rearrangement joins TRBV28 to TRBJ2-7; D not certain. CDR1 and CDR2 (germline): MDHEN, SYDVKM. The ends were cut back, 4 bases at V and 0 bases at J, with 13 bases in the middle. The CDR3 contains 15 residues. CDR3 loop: CASSSNRISSYEQYF. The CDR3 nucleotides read TGTGCCAGCAGTTCGAACAGAATAAGCTCCTACGAGCAGTACTTC.

The CDR3: CASTLTGPIYEQYF. Written as DNA, the CDR3 is TGTGCCAGCACCCTGACAGGGCCCATCTACGAGCAGTACTTC. This chain connects TRBV5-6 to TRBJ2-7, with TRBD1 identical over 7 bases. From germline, CDR1 is SGHDT and CDR2 YYEEEE. The V and J ends lost 6 bases and 3 bases, in that order; junction bases with no gene match: 9. CDR3 length: 14 residues.

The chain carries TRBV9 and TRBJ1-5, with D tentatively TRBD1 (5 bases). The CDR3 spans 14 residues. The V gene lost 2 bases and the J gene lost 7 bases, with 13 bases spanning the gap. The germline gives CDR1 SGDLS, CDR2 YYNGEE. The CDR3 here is CASSVGGAKQPQHF. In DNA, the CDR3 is TGTGCCAGCAGCGTTGGTGGGGCGAAGCAGCCCCAGCATTTT.

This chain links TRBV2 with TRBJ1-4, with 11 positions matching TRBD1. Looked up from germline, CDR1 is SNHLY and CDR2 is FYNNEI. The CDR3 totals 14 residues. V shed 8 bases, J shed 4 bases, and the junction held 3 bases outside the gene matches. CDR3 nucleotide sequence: TGTGCCAGCGGAGGGACAGGGGGTAATGAAAAACTGTTTTTT. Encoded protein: CASGGTGGNEKLFF.

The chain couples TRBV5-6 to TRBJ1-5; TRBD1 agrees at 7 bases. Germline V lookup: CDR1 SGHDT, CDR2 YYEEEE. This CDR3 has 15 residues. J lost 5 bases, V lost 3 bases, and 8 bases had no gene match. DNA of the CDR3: TGTGCCAGCAGCTCGCGGACAGGCACCTATCAGCCCCAGCATTTT. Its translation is CASSSRTGTYQPQHF.

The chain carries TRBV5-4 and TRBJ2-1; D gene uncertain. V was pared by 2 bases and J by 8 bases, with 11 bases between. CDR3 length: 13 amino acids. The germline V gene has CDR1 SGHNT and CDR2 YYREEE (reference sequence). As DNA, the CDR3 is TGTGCCAGCAGCTTAAAGAATGAGGATGAGCAGTTCTTC. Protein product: CASSLKNEDEQFF.

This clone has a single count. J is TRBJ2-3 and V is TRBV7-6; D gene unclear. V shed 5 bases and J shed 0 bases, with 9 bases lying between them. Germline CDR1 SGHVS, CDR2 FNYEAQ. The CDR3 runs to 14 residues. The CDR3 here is CASSPKTSTDTQYF. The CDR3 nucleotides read TGTGCCAGCAGCCCCAAGACTAGCACAGATACGCAGTATTTT.

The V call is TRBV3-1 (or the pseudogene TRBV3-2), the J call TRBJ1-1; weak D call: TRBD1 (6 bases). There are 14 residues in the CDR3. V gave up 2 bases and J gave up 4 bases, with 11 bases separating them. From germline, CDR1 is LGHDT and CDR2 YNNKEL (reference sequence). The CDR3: CASSQPGAGTEAFF. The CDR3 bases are TGTGCCAGCAGCCAACCAGGGGCTGGCACTGAAGCTTTCTTT.

The CDR3 loop is CAIRTTGARNTEAFF. CDR3 coding DNA: TGTGCCATCAGGACGACAGGGGCTCGGAACACTGAAGCTTTCTTT. The V call is TRBV10-3, the J call TRBJ1-1; 8 positions agree with TRBD1. The germline CDR1 and CDR2 sequences are ENHRY and SYGVKD. The CDR3 has 15 residues. The junction had 7 bases not matched to a gene; V was cut back by 6 bases and J by 1 base.

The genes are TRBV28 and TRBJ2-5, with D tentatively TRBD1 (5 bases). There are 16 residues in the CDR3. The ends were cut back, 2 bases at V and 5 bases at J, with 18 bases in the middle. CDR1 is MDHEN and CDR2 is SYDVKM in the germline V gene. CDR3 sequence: CASSLMVSTKGETQYF. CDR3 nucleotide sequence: TGTGCCAGCAGTTTAATGGTCAGCACAAAGGGGGAGACCCAGTACTTC.

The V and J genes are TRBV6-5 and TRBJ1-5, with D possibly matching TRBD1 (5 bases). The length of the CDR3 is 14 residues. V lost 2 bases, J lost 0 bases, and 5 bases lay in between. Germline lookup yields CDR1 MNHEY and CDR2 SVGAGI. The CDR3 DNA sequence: TGTGCCAGCAGTTACAGGGGTAGCAATCAGCCCCAGCATTTT. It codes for CASSYRGSNQPQHF.

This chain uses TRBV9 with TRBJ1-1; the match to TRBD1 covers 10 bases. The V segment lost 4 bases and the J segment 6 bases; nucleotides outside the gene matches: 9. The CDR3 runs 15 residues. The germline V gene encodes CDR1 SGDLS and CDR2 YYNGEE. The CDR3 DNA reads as TGTGCCAGCAGCCCCCGACAGGGGGCGTCCCCTGAAGCTTTCTTT. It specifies CASSPRQGASPEAFF.